One and the same sample provided the 25 T cell receptor beta chains below, sequenced in a study of control samples from healthy donors and cancer patients. Assay used: immunoSEQ multiplex PCR; TCRdb lists only in-frame clones, some missing. The sample has about 92,000 clones; around 80% are singletons. Sequenced material: blood. These receptors originate from a woman aged 55-69 years in good health.

V is TRBV18 and J is TRBJ1-1; 9 bases are shared with TRBD1. V lost 6 bases, J lost 3 bases, and 8 bases stayed unmatched. The CDR3 totals 15 residues. From germline, CDR1 is KGHSH and CDR2 LQKENI. CDR3 bases: TGTGCCAGCTCGCAGGGACAGGGAGTGTACACTGAAGCTTTCTTT. Amino acids: CASSQGQGVYTEAFF.

The chain has TRBV2 and TRBJ2-7; 10 positions match TRBD1. The germline gives CDR1 SNHLY, CDR2 FYNNEI. J gave up 7 bases and V 9 bases, and 12 bases lay outside the gene matches. This CDR3 has 14 residues. The CDR3 nucleotides are TGTGCCAGTGGCCGGGACAGGGGCTTGGGGGAGCAGTACTTC. As protein: CASGRDRGLGEQYF.

This clone was observed at least ten times. The V and J genes are TRBV6-2 or TRBV6-3 and TRBJ2-7; the match to TRBD1 covers 8 bases. This CDR3 is built from 15 residues. In germline, CDR1 is MNHEY, CDR2 SVGEGT. V shed 8 bases, J shed 4 bases, and the junction held 13 bases outside the gene matches. CDR3 coding DNA: TGTGCCAGCGGCCGGAGGACAGGGTTGAGTTACGAGCAGTACTTC. Translating gives CASGRRTGLSYEQYF.

V and J are TRBV7-8 and TRBJ1-3; no definite D call. The length of the CDR3 is 15 residues. Trimming pared 1 base from V and 1 base from J, leaving 8 bases between. Germline V lookup: CDR1 SGHVS, CDR2 FQNEAQ. The CDR3 DNA sequence: TGTGCCAGCAGCTTAGTGGGTGTATCTGGAAACACCATATATTTT. Its translation is CASSLVGVSGNTIYF.

The J gene is TRBJ1-1, the V gene TRBV6-6; weak D call: TRBD1 (5 bases). Deletions cut 6 bases from V and 5 bases from J, with 16 bases between. This CDR3 contains 14 residues. Per the germline V gene, CDR1 is MNHNY and CDR2 is SVGAGI (reference sequence). The CDR3 reads CASSPSMGQTEAFF. The CDR3 DNA reads as TGTGCCAGCAGCCCCTCGATGGGGCAGACTGAAGCTTTCTTT.

V gene TRBV23-1 combines with J gene TRBJ2-2; 7 bases are shared with TRBD1. TRBV23-1 is placed among ORFs of uncertain function. The CDR3 is 19 amino acids. The ends lost 4 bases at V and 0 bases at J; junction bases unmatched: 14. The DNA for the CDR3 is TGCGCCAGCAGTCGTTCTCATCCTGGGGACAGCTCGAACACCGGGGAGCTGTTTTTT. Translation gives CASSRSHPGDSSNTGELFF.

V is TRBV5-1 and J is TRBJ2-7, with D tentatively TRBD2 (7 bases). In germline, CDR1 is SGHRS, CDR2 YFSETQ. The V end was cut by 3 bases, the J end by 0 bases, with 16 bases between. The CDR3 is 16 residues long. CDR3 loop: CASSSLGGGFSYEQYF. The CDR3 nucleotides read TGCGCCAGCAGCTCCCTGGGGGGGGGCTTCTCCTACGAGCAGTACTTC.

The chain recombines TRBV4-3 with TRBJ2-1; a weak D match, TRBD1 (6 bases). Per germline, CDR1 LGHNA and CDR2 YSLEER. V was pared by 0 bases and J by 12 bases, with 18 bases between. The CDR3 has 15 residues. This chain's CDR3 is CASSQDTERGLGQFF. For the CDR3, the DNA is TGCGCCAGCAGCCAAGATACGGAAAGGGGGTTGGGGCAGTTCTTC.

V gene TRBV28 combines with J gene TRBJ1-1, with D hard to call. The length of the CDR3 is 12 residues. CDR1 MDHEN and CDR2 SYDVKM come from the germline V gene. The V end lost 3 bases, the J end lost 7 bases, and 9 bases lay between the germline ends. The CDR3 is CASSFTVFEAFF. CDR3 nucleotides: TGTGCCAGCAGTTTTACGGTTTTTGAAGCTTTCTTT.

V and J are TRBV28 and TRBJ2-2; D may be TRBD1 (6 bases). With 5 bases removed from V and 2 bases from J, the gap between germline ends came to 18 bases. Germline values: CDR1 MDHEN, CDR2 SYDVKM. This CDR3 comprises 17 residues. The CDR3 nucleotides read TGTGCCAGCAGTCGTCGGACCTCGGACAGAAACACCGGGGAGCTGTTTTTT. Translating gives CASSRRTSDRNTGELFF.

J is TRBJ1-1 and V is TRBV7-6, with D unclear. The CDR3 is 15 residues long. The V end was cut by 5 bases, the J end by 1 base, with 14 bases between. Germline CDR1 and CDR2: SGHVS and FNYEAQ. The CDR3: CASSPLLGQNTEAFF. The CDR3 coding sequence is TGTGCCAGCAGCCCCCTTTTAGGCCAGAACACTGAAGCTTTCTTT.

The chain is built from TRBV19 and TRBJ1-5; 9 positions agree with TRBD1. In germline, CDR1 is LNHDA, CDR2 SQIVND (reference sequence). The length of the CDR3 is 16 residues. With 3 bases clipped from V and 2 bases from J, the junction kept 5 bases outside the gene matches. CDR3 residues: CASSMGQGRGNQPQHF. The CDR3 nucleotides read TGTGCCAGTAGTATGGGACAGGGTAGAGGCAATCAGCCCCAGCATTTT.

This clone occurred a few times. This chain uses TRBV19 with TRBJ2-7; D gene unclear. Germline CDR1 is LNHDA and CDR2 is SQIVND (reference sequence). The CDR3 spans 14 residues. Trimming left V 6 bases short and J 1 base short, with 13 bases between. The CDR3 loop reads CASRSPDGSYEQYF. The CDR3 nucleotides read TGTGCCAGTAGAAGCCCGGACGGTTCCTACGAGCAGTACTTC. The complete variable domain, with remaining parts taken from reference TRBV19 and TRBJ2-7, reads DGGITQSPKYLFRKEGQNVTLSCEQNLNHDAMYWYRQDPGQGLRLIYYSQIVNDFQKGDIAEGYSVSREKKESFPLTVTSAQKNPTAFYLCASRSPDGSYEQYFGPGTRLTVT.

This clone was observed a few times. V usage is TRBV5-4 and J usage is TRBJ1-1; TRBD1 matches 9 bases. Trimming cost V 4 bases and J 8 bases; bases outside gene matches: 6. Germline V gives CDR1 SGHNT, CDR2 YYREEE (reference sequence). The CDR3 extends over 13 amino acids. The CDR3 region has the DNA TGTGCCAGCAGCCTAGGGGACAGGGACGAAGCTTTCTTT. This codes for CASSLGDRDEAFF.

This clone has a handful of counts. The V gene is TRBV7-9, the J gene TRBJ1-4; D possibly corresponds to TRBD1 (6 bases). This CDR3 spans 14 amino acids. The V gene lost 2 bases and the J gene lost 5 bases, with 9 bases spanning the gap. The germline CDR1 and CDR2 sequences are SEHNR and FQNEAQ (reference sequence). CDR3 in amino acids: CASSLSTGNEKLFF. The CDR3 DNA reads TGTGCCAGCAGCTTAAGTACAGGGAATGAAAAACTGTTTTTT.

This clone was observed a few times. The chain couples TRBV6-5 to TRBJ1-1; the match to TRBD1 covers 8 bases. The CDR3 contains 16 residues. CDR1 is MNHEY, CDR2 SVGAGI, per germline. The V gene end was trimmed by 0 bases and the J gene end by 5 bases; junction bases not matched to a gene: 8. The CDR3 bases are TGTGCCAGCAGTTACTCCCAGGGGGCAATGGGAACTGAAGCTTTCTTT. This translates into CASSYSQGAMGTEAFF.

The chain employs TRBV6-2 or TRBV6-3 and TRBJ2-1; D perhaps matches TRBD1 (7 bases). Germline V CDR1 and CDR2: MNHEY, SVGEGT. The CDR3 contains 20 residues. Deletions cut 2 bases from V and 6 bases from J, with 29 bases between. DNA of the CDR3: TGTGCCAGCAGTTACACCCTCGGGACAGTGAAAAGGTGGGAGGTCAATGAGCAGTTCTTC. Residues: CASSYTLGTVKRWEVNEQFF.

The rearrangement links TRBV7-2 to TRBJ2-1, with 11 bases matching TRBD2. The CDR3 covers 17 residues. V gave up 2 bases and J gave up 4 bases; unmatched junction bases: 7. The germline gives CDR1 SGHTA, CDR2 FQGNSA. CDR3 in amino acids: CASSLSPGTSGYNEQFF. CDR3 nucleotides: TGTGCCAGCAGCTTATCCCCCGGGACTAGCGGTTACAATGAGCAGTTCTTC.

The J gene is TRBJ2-7, the V gene TRBV6-5; D remains ambiguous. Germline values: CDR1 MNHEY, CDR2 SVGAGI. This CDR3 has 13 residues. The ends were cut back, 5 bases at V and 3 bases at J, with 11 bases in the middle. CDR3 bases: TGTGCCAGCAGTCGTGACTTAAACTACGAGCAGTACTTC. It codes for CASSRDLNYEQYF.

This clone was observed a single time. The rearrangement links TRBV5-1 to TRBJ2-5; D gene uncertain. V was trimmed by 5 bases and J by 5 bases, leaving 16 bases between them. The germline gives CDR1 SGHRS, CDR2 YFSETQ. The CDR3 is 14 amino acids. CDR3 loop: CASSLGWVRETQYF. The CDR3 DNA is TGCGCCAGCAGTCTTGGTTGGGTCCGGGAGACCCAGTACTTC.

The chain couples TRBV20-1 to TRBJ2-1, with 16 bases identical to TRBD2. Germline assignment: CDR1 DFQATT and CDR2 SNEGSKA (reference sequence). This CDR3 comprises 19 residues. After removal of 3 bases from V and 8 bases from J, the junction contained 16 bases not matched to a gene. The CDR3 spells CSASGTGTSGRAGLDEQFF. CDR3 DNA sequence: TGCAGTGCTAGTGGAACCGGGACTAGCGGGAGGGCCGGGCTGGATGAGCAGTTCTTC.

The chain has TRBV29-1 and TRBJ2-1; 7 nucleotides agree with TRBD2. The germline V gene encodes CDR1 SQVTM and CDR2 ANQGSEA. The CDR3 totals 16 residues. V shed 2 bases, J shed 3 bases, and the junction held 10 bases outside the gene matches. This CDR3 reads CSVEPAGARVYNEQFF. The CDR3 DNA is TGCAGCGTTGAACCTGCGGGAGCCCGGGTCTACAATGAGCAGTTCTTC.

J is TRBJ2-5 and V is TRBV7-9, with 7 bases that match TRBD1. Germline V lookup: CDR1 SEHNR, CDR2 FQNEAQ (reference sequence). V lost 3 bases to trimming and J lost 5 bases; unmatched junction nucleotides: 3. The CDR3 extends over 13 amino acids. CDR3 sequence (DNA): TGTGCCAGCAGCTTCCGGACAGGCGAGACCCAGTACTTC. This encodes CASSFRTGETQYF.

By sample share, this clone is medium-sized. CDR3 region: CASSPRLVTYNEQFF. The CDR3 DNA follows: TGTGCCAGCAGTCCCCGACTAGTAACCTACAATGAGCAGTTCTTC. The chain combines TRBV3-1 (or the pseudogene TRBV3-2) with TRBJ2-1; D possibly corresponds to TRBD2 (6 bases). Germline V lookup: CDR1 LGHDT, CDR2 YNNKEL (reference sequence). The ends were cut back, 6 bases at V and 2 bases at J, with 14 bases in the middle. This CDR3 has 15 residues.

This chain links TRBV27 with TRBJ2-3; 9 bases fit TRBD1. This CDR3 spans 12 amino acids. The germline V gene encodes CDR1 MNHEY and CDR2 SMNVEV (reference sequence). V dropped 5 bases and J dropped 9; count of bases not matched to a gene: 3. The CDR3 nucleotides read TGTGCCAGCAGTACAGGGGGCTTCACGCAGTATTTT. As protein: CASSTGGFTQYF.